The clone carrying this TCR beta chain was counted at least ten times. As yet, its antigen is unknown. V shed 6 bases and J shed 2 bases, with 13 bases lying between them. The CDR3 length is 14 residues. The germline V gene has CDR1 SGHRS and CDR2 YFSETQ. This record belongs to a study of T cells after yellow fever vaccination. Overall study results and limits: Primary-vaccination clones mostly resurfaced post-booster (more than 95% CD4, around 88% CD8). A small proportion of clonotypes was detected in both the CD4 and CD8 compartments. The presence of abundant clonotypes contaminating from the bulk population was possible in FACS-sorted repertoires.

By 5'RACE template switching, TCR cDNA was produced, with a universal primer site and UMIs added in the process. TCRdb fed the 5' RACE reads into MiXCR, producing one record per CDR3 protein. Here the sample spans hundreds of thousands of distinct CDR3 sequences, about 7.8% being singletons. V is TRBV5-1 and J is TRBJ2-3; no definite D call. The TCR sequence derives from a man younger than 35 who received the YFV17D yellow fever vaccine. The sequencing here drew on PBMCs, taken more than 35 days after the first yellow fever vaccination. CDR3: CASKIGYATDTQYF. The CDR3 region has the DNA TGCGCCAGCAAAATAGGGTACGCCACAGATACGCAGTATTTT.